Listed below are T cell receptor beta chains from one sample, sequenced in a study of blood T cell repertoires in COVID-19. Repertoires were generated with immunoSEQ multiplex PCR, while TCRdb's copy carries only in-frame clones and drops some. The data contain around 150,000 clones, around 82% of them seen just once; the ten biggest clones take up around 7%. What was sequenced was peripheral blood. The receptors were sampled from a woman aged 40 to 55 with COVID-19, enrolled during active disease. Each CDR3 is given with its conserved first and last residue. D genes are given only for firm matches. A clone size is listed for some rows: how often the clone was seen (once, few, many), or a class if it is expanded.

d_gene	j_gene	v_gene	abundance	CDR3aa	CDR3nt
.	TRBJ2-1	TRBV7-6	.	CASSLAPGGKGNEQFF	TGTGCCAGCAGCTTAGCGCCTGGCGGGAAGGGGAATGAGCAGTTCTTC
.	TRBJ2-7	TRBV14	few	CASAAGRAYEQYF	TGTGCCAGCGCCGCCGGGCGGGCCTACGAGCAGTACTTC
TRBD2	TRBJ2-1	TRBV2	.	CASSGGLAGGSSYNEQFF	TGTGCCAGCAGTGGGGGACTAGCGGGAGGGAGCTCCTACAATGAGCAGTTCTTC
.	TRBJ1-2	TRBV15	.	CATALPSGDPNYGYTF	TGTGCCACCGCGTTACCTTCGGGGGATCCTAACTATGGCTACACCTTC
TRBD2	TRBJ2-1	TRBV7-3	.	CASSSSGSKQFF	TGTGCCAGCAGCTCTAGCGGGTCTAAGCAGTTCTTC
.	TRBJ1-2	TRBV20-1	.	CSASNTNYGYTF	TGCAGTGCTAGTAACACCAACTATGGCTACACCTTC
.	TRBJ1-5	TRBV28	.	CASILQGGNQPQHF	TGTGCCAGCATCTTACAGGGCGGCAATCAGCCCCAGCATTTT
.	TRBJ1-1	TRBV18	.	CASSPRDTLTEAFF	TGTGCCAGCTCACCAAGGGACACTTTAACTGAAGCTTTCTTT
.	TRBJ1-5	TRBV2	.	CASSGSRLSNQPQHF	TGTGCCAGCAGTGGGAGTAGGCTAAGCAATCAGCCCCAGCATTTT
TRBD1	TRBJ2-1	TRBV5-1	.	CASSLNQGVNNEQFF	TGCGCCAGCAGCCTAAACCAGGGGGTAAACAATGAGCAGTTCTTC
.	TRBJ1-4	TRBV6-5	.	CASSYYPDPGMKKLFF	TGTGCCAGCAGTTACTACCCGGATCCGGGGATGAAGAAACTGTTTTTT
TRBD1	TRBJ1-5	TRBV28	.	CASSTTQGGYQPQHF	TGTGCCAGCAGCACTACCCAGGGGGGTTATCAGCCCCAGCATTTT
TRBD2	TRBJ2-1	TRBV6-6	.	CASSATGGGYNEQFF	TGTGCCAGCAGTGCCACTGGCGGGGGCTACAATGAGCAGTTCTTC
TRBD2	TRBJ2-7	TRBV5-6	.	CASSLGASGDEQYF	TGTGCCAGCAGCTTGGGGGCTAGCGGGGACGAGCAGTACTTC
TRBD2	TRBJ2-3	TRBV5-4	.	CASSHGLETDTQYF	TGTGCCAGCAGCCACGGACTAGAGACAGATACGCAGTATTTT
TRBD1	TRBJ2-3	TRBV5-1	.	CASSRGTGGTDTQYF	TGCGCCAGCAGCCGCGGGACAGGAGGCACAGATACGCAGTATTTT
.	TRBJ1-1	TRBV10-2	.	CASRATTEAFF	TGCGCCAGCAGAGCCACCACTGAAGCTTTCTTT
.	TRBJ1-1	TRBV11-1	.	CASSWNRDRAEAFF	TGTGCCAGCAGCTGGAACAGGGATCGGGCTGAAGCTTTCTTT
TRBD2	TRBJ2-1	TRBV9	.	CASSVRLAGGYNEQFF	TGTGCCAGCAGCGTTCGACTAGCGGGAGGATACAATGAGCAGTTCTTC
.	TRBJ1-2	TRBV30	.	CAWSYLVGGHGYTF	TGTGCCTGGAGTTATTTAGTGGGGGGGCATGGCTACACCTTC
TRBD2	TRBJ2-5	TRBV7-2	.	CASSLDWTSGKETQYF	TGTGCCAGCAGCTTAGACTGGACTAGCGGAAAAGAGACCCAGTACTTC
.	TRBJ2-1	TRBV3-1/TRBV3-2	.	CASSQVRGRGDNEQFF	TGTGCCAGCAGCCAAGTTAGGGGCAGAGGAGACAATGAGCAGTTCTTC
.	TRBJ1-1	TRBV7-9	.	CASSLGPGMNTEAFF	TGTGCCAGCAGCTTAGGTCCAGGGATGAACACTGAAGCTTTCTTT
.	TRBJ2-5	TRBV9	.	CASSVALSSGETQYF	TGTGCCAGCAGCGTAGCTTTGAGTTCGGGAGAGACCCAGTACTTC
TRBD2	TRBJ2-1	TRBV7-9	.	CASSQAGLAGVAEQFF	TGTGCCAGCAGCCAGGCGGGACTAGCGGGAGTAGCGGAGCAGTTCTTC
TRBD1	TRBJ1-2	TRBV15	.	CATSREGTEDYGYTF	TGTGCCACCAGCAGAGAGGGGACAGAGGACTATGGCTACACCTTC
.	TRBJ2-1	TRBV6-5	.	CASSYSEESSYNEQFF	TGTGCCAGCAGTTACTCGGAGGAAAGCTCCTACAATGAGCAGTTCTTC
.	TRBJ2-5	TRBV7-6	few	CASSSSTERVQYF	TGTGCCAGCAGCTCTAGCACCGAGCGAGTCCAGTACTTC
TRBD2	TRBJ2-1	TRBV6-2/TRBV6-3	.	CASSYSPPSGVYNEQFF	TGTGCCAGCAGTTACTCACCACCTAGCGGGGTCTACAATGAGCAGTTCTTC
TRBD1	TRBJ1-5	TRBV19	.	CASSNTGGNQPQHF	TGTGCCAGTAGTAATACAGGGGGCAATCAGCCCCAGCATTTT
TRBD1	TRBJ2-1	TRBV7-9	.	CASSLAKGQGQHNEQFF	TGTGCCAGCAGCTTAGCTAAGGGACAGGGTCAACACAATGAGCAGTTCTTC
.	TRBJ1-5	TRBV21-1	.	CASSKNGFWTNRATYSNQPQHF	TGTGCCAGCAGCAAAAACGGGTTTTGGACAAACAGGGCCACCTATAGCAATCAGCCCCAGCATTTT
.	TRBJ2-1	TRBV5-4	.	CASSSRTEGPYNEQFF	TGTGCCAGCAGCTCCAGGACGGAGGGGCCGTACAATGAGCAGTTCTTC
.	TRBJ1-5	TRBV7-2	few	CASSLSGGNQPQHF	TGTGCCAGCAGCTTATCGGGAGGCAATCAGCCCCAGCATTTT
.	TRBJ2-5	TRBV30	.	CAWTVGPGGETQYF	TGTGCCTGGACCGTAGGCCCCGGAGGAGAGACCCAGTACTTC
TRBD1	TRBJ2-3	TRBV24-1	.	CATSDTDRFRTDTQYF	TGTGCCACCAGTGATACGGACAGGTTTAGGACAGATACGCAGTATTTT
.	TRBJ2-1	TRBV29-1	.	CSVPGGYNEQFF	TGCAGCGTTCCTGGAGGATACAATGAGCAGTTCTTC
.	TRBJ2-6	TRBV5-1	.	CASSLEQNSGANVLTF	TGCGCCAGCAGCTTGGAACAGAACTCTGGGGCCAACGTCCTGACTTTC
TRBD2	TRBJ2-1	TRBV3-1/TRBV3-2	.	CASSRTSGNEQFF	TGTGCCAGCAGCCGTACTAGCGGCAATGAGCAGTTCTTC
TRBD1	TRBJ2-2	TRBV6-5	.	CASRGQGPGELFF	TGTGCCAGCAGGGGACAGGGGCCCGGGGAGCTGTTTTTT